This T cell receptor (beta chain) was captured by sequencing in a study of blood T cells in healthy people across ages. A second PCR, run for 7 to 11 cycles, used a sample-barcoded 5' primer plus a J-beta primer mix. One entry per CDR3 protein, called by TCRdb with MiXCR from the 5' RACE reads. The sample contains hundreds of thousands of distinct CDR3 sequences, under 55% of which appear only once. This clonotype was seen a handful of times. The CDR3 has 15 amino acids. V was clipped by 6 bases and J by 5 bases; unmatched bases: 9. It was around 10 milliliters of peripheral blood that were drawn from each donor.

The V call is TRBV12-3 or TRBV12-4, the J call TRBJ2-2, with 7 bases identical to TRBD2. Input material: blood. This receptor was identified in a man aged 60 to 69 in good health. The CDR3 DNA sequence: TGTGCCAGCAGAACCCAGCGGGGAGGAACCGGGGAGCTGTTTTTT. Its protein is CASRTQRGGTGELFF.